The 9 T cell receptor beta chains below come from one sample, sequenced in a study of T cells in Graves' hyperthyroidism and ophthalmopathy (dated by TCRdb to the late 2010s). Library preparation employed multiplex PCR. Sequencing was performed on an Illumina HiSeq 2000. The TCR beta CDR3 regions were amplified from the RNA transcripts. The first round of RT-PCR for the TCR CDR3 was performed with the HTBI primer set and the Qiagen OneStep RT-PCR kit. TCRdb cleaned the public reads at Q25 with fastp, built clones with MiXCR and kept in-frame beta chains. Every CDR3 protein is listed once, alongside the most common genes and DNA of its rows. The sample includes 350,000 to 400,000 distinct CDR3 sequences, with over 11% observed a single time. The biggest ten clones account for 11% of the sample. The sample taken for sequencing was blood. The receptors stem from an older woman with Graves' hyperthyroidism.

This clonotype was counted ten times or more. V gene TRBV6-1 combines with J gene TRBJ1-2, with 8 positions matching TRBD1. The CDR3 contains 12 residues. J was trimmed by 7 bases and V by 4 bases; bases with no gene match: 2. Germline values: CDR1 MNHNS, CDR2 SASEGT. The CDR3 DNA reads TGTGCCAGCAGTGGAACAGGGGGTGGCTACACCTTC. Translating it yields CASSGTGGGYTF.

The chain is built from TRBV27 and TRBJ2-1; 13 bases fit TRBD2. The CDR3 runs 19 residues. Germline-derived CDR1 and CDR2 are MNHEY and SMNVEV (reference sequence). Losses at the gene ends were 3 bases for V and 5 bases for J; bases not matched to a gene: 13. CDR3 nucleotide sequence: TGTGCCAGCAGTTTCCTCGGACTAGCGGGAGCGGGGGGAAACAATGAGCAGTTCTTC. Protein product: CASSFLGLAGAGGNNEQFF.

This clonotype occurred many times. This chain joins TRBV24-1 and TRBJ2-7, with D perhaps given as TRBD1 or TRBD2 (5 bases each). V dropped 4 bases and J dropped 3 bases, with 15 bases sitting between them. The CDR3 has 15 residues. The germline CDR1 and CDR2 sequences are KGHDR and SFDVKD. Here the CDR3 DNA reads TGTGCCACCAGTGACAGAGGGACCCTGGGCTACGAGCAGTACTTC. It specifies CATSDRGTLGYEQYF.

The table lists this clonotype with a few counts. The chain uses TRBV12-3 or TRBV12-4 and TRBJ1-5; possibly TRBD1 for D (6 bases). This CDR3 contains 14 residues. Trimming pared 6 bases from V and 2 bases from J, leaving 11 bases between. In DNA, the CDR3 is TGTGCCAGCAGACAGGGCCTCGGCAATCAGCCCCAGCATTTT. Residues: CASRQGLGNQPQHF.

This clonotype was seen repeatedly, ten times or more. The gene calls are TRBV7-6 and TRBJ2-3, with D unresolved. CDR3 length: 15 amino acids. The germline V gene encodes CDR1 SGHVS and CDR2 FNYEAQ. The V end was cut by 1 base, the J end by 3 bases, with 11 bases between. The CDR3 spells CASSLGVSFTDTQYF. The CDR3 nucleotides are TGTGCCAGCAGCTTAGGTGTCAGCTTTACAGATACGCAGTATTTT.

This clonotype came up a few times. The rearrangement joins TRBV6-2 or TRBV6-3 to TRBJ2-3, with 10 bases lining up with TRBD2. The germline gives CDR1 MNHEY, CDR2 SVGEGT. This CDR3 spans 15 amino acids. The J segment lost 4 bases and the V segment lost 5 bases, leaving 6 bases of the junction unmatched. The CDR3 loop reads CASSPGLAWADTQYF. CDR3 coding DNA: TGTGCCAGCAGTCCGGGACTAGCGTGGGCAGATACGCAGTATTTT.

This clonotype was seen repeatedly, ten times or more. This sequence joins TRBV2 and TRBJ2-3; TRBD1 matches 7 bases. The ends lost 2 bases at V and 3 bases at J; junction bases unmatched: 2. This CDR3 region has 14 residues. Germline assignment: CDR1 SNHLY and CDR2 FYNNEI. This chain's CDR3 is CASSEQGVTDTQYF. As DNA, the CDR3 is TGTGCCAGCAGTGAACAGGGGGTTACAGATACGCAGTATTTT.

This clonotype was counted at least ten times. Here the CDR3 DNA reads TGCGCCAGCAGCGCGAGGGATGGCTACACCTTC. It encodes CASSARDGYTF. The rearrangement joins TRBV5-1 to TRBJ1-2; D is uncertain. The V and J ends lost 4 bases and 6 bases respectively, with 7 bases between them. CDR3 length: 11 amino acids. The germline gives CDR1 SGHRS, CDR2 YFSETQ.

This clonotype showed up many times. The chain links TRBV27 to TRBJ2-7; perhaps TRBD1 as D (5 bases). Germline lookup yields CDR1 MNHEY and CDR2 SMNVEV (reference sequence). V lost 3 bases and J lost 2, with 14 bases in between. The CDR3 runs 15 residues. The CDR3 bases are TGTGCCAGCAGTTTCACCGGGCAGGGCACCTACGAGCAGTACTTC. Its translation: CASSFTGQGTYEQYF.